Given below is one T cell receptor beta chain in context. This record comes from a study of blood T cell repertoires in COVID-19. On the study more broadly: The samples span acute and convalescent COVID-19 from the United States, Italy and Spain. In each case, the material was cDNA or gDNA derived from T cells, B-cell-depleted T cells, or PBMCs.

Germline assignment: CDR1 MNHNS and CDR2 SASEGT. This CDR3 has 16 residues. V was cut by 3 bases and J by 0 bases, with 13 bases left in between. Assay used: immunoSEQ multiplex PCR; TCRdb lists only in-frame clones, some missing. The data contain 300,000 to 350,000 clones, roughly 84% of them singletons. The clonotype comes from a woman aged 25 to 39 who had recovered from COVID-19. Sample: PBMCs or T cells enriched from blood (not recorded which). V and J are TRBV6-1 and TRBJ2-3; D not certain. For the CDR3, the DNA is TGTGCCAGCAGTGAGTTTACATTCTCGAGCACAGATACGCAGTATTTT. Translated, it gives CASSEFTFSSTDTQYF.